Listed below are T cell receptor beta chains from one sample, sequenced in a study. TCRdb re-analysed the 5' RACE reads in MiXCR, keeping a single row per CDR3 protein. The table has 6,500 to 7,000 distinct CDR3 sequences, roughly 47% seen once. The sequenced sample consisted of naive CD4+ T cells sorted from a lymph node. The receptor set was obtained from a female donor with breast cancer. The CDR3 runs from the conserved cysteine through the conserved F or W. D genes are given only for firm matches. The size field is filled for only some rows; it gives once, few, many or a size class.

>TRBJ2-7|TRBD1|TRBV29-1|few
TGCAGCGTTGGTTGGGACAGGAACTCCTACGAGCAGTACTTC
CSVGWDRNSYEQYF
>TRBJ2-2|NA|TRBV20-1|NA
TGCAGTGCTAGTTCGGCCACCGGGGAGCTGTTTTTT
CSASSATGELFF
>TRBJ2-3|NA|TRBV5-1|NA
TGCGCCAGCAGCTTAGGTTCTCACACAGATACGCAGTATTTT
CASSLGSHTDTQYF
>TRBJ1-1|TRBD1|TRBV11-2|once
TGTGCCAGCAGCCGAGGGACAGGGGAGAACACTAAAGCTTTCTTT
CASSRGTGENTKAFF
>TRBJ2-7|TRBD1|TRBV5-1|NA
TGCGCCAGCAGCTCGTCGGGACAGGACAGGGGAGAGCAGTACTTC
CASSSSGQDRGEQYF
>TRBJ2-2|NA|TRBV29-1|NA
TGCAGCGGAACGTGGCGGACCACCGGGGAGCTGTTTTTT
CSGTWRTTGELFF
>TRBJ2-5|NA|TRBV7-3|NA
TGTGCCAGCAGCCTAGCCAGACAAGAGACCCAGTACTTC
CASSLARQETQYF
>TRBJ1-5|TRBD1|TRBV20-1|few
TGCAGTGCTAGAGCTCAGCGGGACAGGGATCAGCCCCAGCATTTT
CSARAQRDRDQPQHF
>TRBJ2-3|NA|TRBV7-6|NA
TGTGCCAGCAGCTTAGCTGAGGTTTCGGATACGCAGTATTTT
CASSLAEVSDTQYF
>TRBJ2-6|NA|TRBV7-3|NA
TGTGCCAGCAGCTCGAGGGTAGCTGGGGCCAACGTCCTGACTTTC
CASSSRVAGANVLTF
>TRBJ2-1|NA|TRBV12-3/TRBV12-4|few
TGTGCCAGCAGTTTACTGGGCAATGAGCAGTTCTTC
CASSLLGNEQFF
>TRBJ2-7|NA|TRBV5-1|large
TGCGCCAGCAGCTTGGCCTCACGGTCACAGGGCTACGAGCAGTACTTC
CASSLASRSQGYEQYF
>TRBJ2-3|TRBD2|TRBV5-1|few
TGCGCCAGCAGCTTGGGAGGGACTAGCACCACAGATACGCAGTATTTT
CASSLGGTSTTDTQYF
>TRBJ2-5|NA|TRBV12-3/TRBV12-4|NA
TGTGCCAGCAGTTTTGGAGGGTCTAAAGAGACCCAGTACTTC
CASSFGGSKETQYF
>TRBJ2-5|TRBD2|TRBV4-1|NA
TGCGCCAGCAGCCAAGTTCGGACTCGCGGGGGAGAGACCCAGTACTTC
CASSQVRTRGGETQYF
>TRBJ1-5|TRBD1|TRBV4-2|few
TGTGCCAGCAGCCGGAACTCAGGGGGCGCGGTCCAGCCCCAGCATTTT
CASSRNSGGAVQPQHF
>TRBJ2-2|NA|TRBV6-1|NA
TGTGCCACCAGGGAGACAGCTGCGACCGGGGAGCTGTTTTTT
CATRETAATGELFF
>TRBJ1-1|NA|TRBV20-1|NA
TGCAGTGCCCGCGGGACGGAAGAAGCTTTCTTT
CSARGTEEAFF
>TRBJ2-6|NA|TRBV10-3|NA
TGTGCCACAAATGGAGGATCTGGGGCCAACGTCCTGACTTTC
CATNGGSGANVLTF
>TRBJ2-1|NA|TRBV5-1|NA
TGCGCCAGCAGCTTGGGGGGAGGCGCCAATGAGCAGTTCTTC
CASSLGGGANEQFF
>TRBJ2-2|NA|TRBV6-5|once
TGTGCCAGCAGCCTCTTCCGCCACACCGGGGAGCTGTTTTTT
CASSLFRHTGELFF
>TRBJ2-1|TRBD2|TRBV5-1|NA
TGCGCCAGCAGCTTGGGACTAGCCCCCTACAATGAGCAGTTCTTC
CASSLGLAPYNEQFF
>TRBJ2-1|NA|TRBV24-1|few
TGTGCCACCAGTCTAACAGGGTCGCCTGAGCAGTTCTTC
CATSLTGSPEQFF
>TRBJ2-5|NA|TRBV7-2|few
TGTGCCAGCAGCTTAGCGGGAGCAGAGACCCAGTACTTC
CASSLAGAETQYF
>TRBJ2-3|NA|TRBV20-1|NA
TGCAGTGCTAACTCTCGACAGAGGGGGAGCACAGATACGCAGTATTTT
CSANSRQRGSTDTQYF
>TRBJ1-1|TRBD1|TRBV6-1|NA
TGTGCCAGCAGGTCACAGGGGGGATTCGCTGAAGCTTTCTTT
CASRSQGGFAEAFF
>TRBJ1-2|NA|TRBV6-1|few
TGTGCCAGCAGTGCGGGAGAGTTCGGCTACACCTTC
CASSAGEFGYTF
>TRBJ2-3|NA|TRBV5-1|NA
TGCGCCAGCAGCCTGGACAGACGCTACACAGATACGCAGTATTTT
CASSLDRRYTDTQYF
>TRBJ2-3|NA|TRBV20-1|few
TGCAGTGCTAGAGATCATAGCACAGATACGCAGTATTTT
CSARDHSTDTQYF
>TRBJ2-7|TRBD2|TRBV12-3/TRBV12-4|few
TGTGCCAGCAGCTCCGTTCTAGCGGCAGCCTACGAGCAGTACTTC
CASSSVLAAAYEQYF
>TRBJ2-2|NA|TRBV12-3/TRBV12-4|NA
TGTGCCAGCAGTTTAGCCTTGCGGTTGGGGACCGGGGAGCTGTTTTTT
CASSLALRLGTGELFF
>TRBJ2-1|TRBD1|TRBV25-1|few
TGTGCCAGCAGCCGGGACAGCTACAATGAGCAGTTCTTC
CASSRDSYNEQFF
>TRBJ2-5|NA|TRBV7-2|once
TGTGCCAGCAGCTTAGATGCGAGGCCCGGGACCCAGTACTTC
CASSLDARPGTQYF
>TRBJ1-2|NA|TRBV20-1|NA
TGCAGTGCTAGAGGGGAATCCGGCTATGGCTACACCTTC
CSARGESGYGYTF
>TRBJ2-7|TRBD2|TRBV3-1|NA
TGTGCCAGCAGCCAAGGGCGACTAGCGGGGTCCTACGAGCAGTACTTC
CASSQGRLAGSYEQYF
>TRBJ2-7|TRBD2|TRBV9|few
TGTGCCAGCAGCCCTAGGGACTATCACTCATACGAGCAGTACTTC
CASSPRDYHSYEQYF
>TRBJ1-1|NA|TRBV3-1|NA
TGTGCCAGCAGCCAACTAGGGCGTGGCGCTTTCTTT
CASSQLGRGAFF
>TRBJ2-3|TRBD2|TRBV4-1|once
TGCGCCAGCAGCCAAGTGGCGGGGGGCCCACCAGATACGCAGTATTTT
CASSQVAGGPPDTQYF